The clone carrying this T cell receptor (beta chain) was seen just once. This record comes from a study of chemoradiotherapy in HPV16-positive cancers. TCRdb's table, derived via immunoSEQ multiplex PCR, lists solely in-frame clones and lacks some. The profile covers around 29,000 clones, with approximately 93% appearing a single time and more than 15% taken by the ten largest. Trimming took 2 bases from V and 0 from J, leaving 12 bases between them. The CDR3 runs to 15 residues. In germline, CDR1 is SGHDT, CDR2 YYEEEE. Sample: blood, taken from a patient who underwent chemoradiotherapy. This clonotype was obtained from a human donor with HPV-associated anogenital cancer. The chain links TRBV5-6 to TRBJ2-7; D is uncertain. This CDR3 reads CASSFFDRYSYEQYF. CDR3 nucleotides: TGTGCCAGCAGCTTTTTTGACCGATACTCCTACGAGCAGTACTTC. The full variable domain, completed using reference TRBV5-6 and TRBJ2-7, is DAGVTQSPTHLIKTRGQQVTLRCSPKSGHDTVSWYQQALGQGPQFIFQYYEEEERQRGNFPDRFSGHQFPNYSSELNVNALLLGDSALYLCASSFFDRYSYEQYFGPGTRLTVT.